This T cell receptor (beta chain) was profiled in a study of cytomegalovirus exposure and HLA in healthy donors. TCRdb keeps only in-frame clones here, not all; method: immunoSEQ multiplex PCR. The sample includes roughly 98,000 clones, roughly 90% of them seen just once. CDR3 size: 14 residues. CDR1 is MDHEN and CDR2 is SYDVKM in the germline V gene. The V gene end was trimmed by 2 bases and the J gene end by 5 bases; junction bases not matched to a gene: 5. This clonotype was sampled from a man aged 18 to 30 in good health and CMV-seropositive. The chain combines TRBV28 with TRBJ2-7, with 8 bases identical to TRBD1. Sequencing used PBMCs. CDR3 loop: CASSLQGASHEQYF. The CDR3 DNA reads as TGTGCCAGCAGTTTACAGGGGGCGAGCCACGAGCAGTACTTC.